This T cell receptor (beta chain) stems from a study of blood T cell repertoires in COVID-19. In the original workflow: It was from reference gene primer amplification that nucleated cell counts were estimated. Generated by immunoSEQ multiplex PCR, the TCRdb table keeps only in-frame clones and is missing some. V and J calls and clone size are as listed in that table; D and trimming were resolved from the DNA. The sample lists about 220,000 clones; more than 80% were seen once. Trimming left V 7 bases short and J 0 bases short, with 13 bases between. In germline, CDR1 is MNHEY, CDR2 SVGAGI. The CDR3 length is 15 residues. Enrolled through a virtual design, the participants were between roughly 18 and 90 years of age and came from some 25 US areas. Membership in each cohort depended on participant-reported clinical history.

The V call is TRBV6-5, the J call TRBJ1-5; TRBD1 might be the D (5 bases). Sequenced input: PBMCs or T cells enriched from blood (not recorded which). The TCR sequence derives from a woman aged 40-49 years with acute COVID-19. The CDR3 protein is CASTPGGNSNQPQHF. CDR3 nucleotide sequence: TGTGCCAGCACCCCCGGGGGGAATAGCAATCAGCCCCAGCATTTT.